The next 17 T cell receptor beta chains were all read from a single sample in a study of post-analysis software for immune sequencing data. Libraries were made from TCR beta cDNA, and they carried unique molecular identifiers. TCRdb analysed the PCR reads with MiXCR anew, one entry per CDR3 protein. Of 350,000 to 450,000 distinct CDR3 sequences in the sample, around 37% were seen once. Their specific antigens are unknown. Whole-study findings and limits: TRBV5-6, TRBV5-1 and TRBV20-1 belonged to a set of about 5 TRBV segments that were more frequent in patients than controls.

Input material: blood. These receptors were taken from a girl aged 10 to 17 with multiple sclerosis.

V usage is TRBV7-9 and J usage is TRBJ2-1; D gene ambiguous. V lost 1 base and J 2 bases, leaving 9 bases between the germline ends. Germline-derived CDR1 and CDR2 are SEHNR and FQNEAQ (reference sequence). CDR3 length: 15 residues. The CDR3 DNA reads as TGTGCCAGCAGCTTAGTTCTGGGAACCTACAATGAGCAGTTCTTC. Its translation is CASSLVLGTYNEQFF.

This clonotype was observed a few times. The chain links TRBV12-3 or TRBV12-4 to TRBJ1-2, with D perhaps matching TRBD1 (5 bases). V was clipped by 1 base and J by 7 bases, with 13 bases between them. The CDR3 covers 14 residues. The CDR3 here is CASSLEPRGAGYTF. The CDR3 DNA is TGTGCCAGCAGTTTAGAGCCCCGAGGGGCTGGCTACACCTTC.

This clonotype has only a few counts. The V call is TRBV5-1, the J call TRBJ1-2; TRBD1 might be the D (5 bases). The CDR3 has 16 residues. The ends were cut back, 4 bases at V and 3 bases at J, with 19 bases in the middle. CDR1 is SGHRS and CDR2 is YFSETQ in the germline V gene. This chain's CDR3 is CASSLEPGTVDYGYTF. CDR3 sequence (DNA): TGCGCCAGCAGCCTTGAACCCGGGACGGTGGACTATGGCTACACCTTC.

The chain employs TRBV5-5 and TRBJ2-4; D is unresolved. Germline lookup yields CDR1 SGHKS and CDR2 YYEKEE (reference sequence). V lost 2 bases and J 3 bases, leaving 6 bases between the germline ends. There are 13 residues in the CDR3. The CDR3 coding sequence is TGTGCCAGCAGCTTAGTGTTCAAAAACATTCAGTACTTC. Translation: CASSLVFKNIQYF.

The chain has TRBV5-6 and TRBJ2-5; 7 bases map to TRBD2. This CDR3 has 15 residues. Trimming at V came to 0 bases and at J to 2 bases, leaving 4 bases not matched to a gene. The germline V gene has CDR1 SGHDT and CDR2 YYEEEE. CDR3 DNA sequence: TGTGCCAGCAGCTTGGCGGGGGGACGGCAAGAGACCCAGTACTTC. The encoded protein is CASSLAGGRQETQYF.

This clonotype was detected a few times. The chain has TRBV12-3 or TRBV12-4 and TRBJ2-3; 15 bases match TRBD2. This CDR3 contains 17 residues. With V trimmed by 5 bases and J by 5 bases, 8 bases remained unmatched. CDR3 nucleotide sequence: TGTGCCAGCAGTCCGCGGACTAGCGGGGGGGCGGAAGATACGCAGTATTTT. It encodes CASSPRTSGGAEDTQYF.

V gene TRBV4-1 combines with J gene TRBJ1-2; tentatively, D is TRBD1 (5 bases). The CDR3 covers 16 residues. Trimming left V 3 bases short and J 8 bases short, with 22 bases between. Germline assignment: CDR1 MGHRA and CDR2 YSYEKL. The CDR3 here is CASSQGGRALASGYTF. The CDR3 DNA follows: TGCGCCAGCAGCCAGGGGGGACGGGCTCTTGCCTCCGGCTACACCTTC.

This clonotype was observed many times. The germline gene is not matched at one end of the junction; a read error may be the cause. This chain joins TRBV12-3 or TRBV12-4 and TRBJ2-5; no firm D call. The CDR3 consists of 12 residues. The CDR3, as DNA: TGTGCCAGCAGCTTAGTGGGAGAGACCCAGTACTTC. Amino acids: CASSLVGETQYF.

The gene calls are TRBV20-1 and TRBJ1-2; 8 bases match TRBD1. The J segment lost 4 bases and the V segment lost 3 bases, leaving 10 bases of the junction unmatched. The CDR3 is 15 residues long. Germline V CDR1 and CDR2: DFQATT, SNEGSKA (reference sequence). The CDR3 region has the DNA TGCAGTGCTAGGCCCCCGGGACAGGAGCCCTATGGCTACACCTTC. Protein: CSARPPGQEPYGYTF.

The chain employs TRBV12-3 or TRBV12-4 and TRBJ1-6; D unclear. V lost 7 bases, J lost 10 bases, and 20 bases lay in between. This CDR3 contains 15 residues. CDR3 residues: CASTYYPHQESPLHF. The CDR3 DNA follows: TGTGCCAGCACCTATTATCCACACCAGGAGTCACCCCTCCACTTT.

CDR3 protein: CASSQDAGKAYNEQFF. In DNA form, the CDR3 reads TGTGCCAGCAGCCAAGACGCGGGTAAGGCCTACAATGAGCAGTTCTTC. The V and J genes are TRBV3-1 and TRBJ2-1, with D possibly being TRBD2 (5 bases). The CDR3 runs 16 residues. V was pared by 0 bases and J by 2 bases, with 11 bases between. CDR1 and CDR2 from the germline V gene are LGHDT and YNNKEL (reference sequence).

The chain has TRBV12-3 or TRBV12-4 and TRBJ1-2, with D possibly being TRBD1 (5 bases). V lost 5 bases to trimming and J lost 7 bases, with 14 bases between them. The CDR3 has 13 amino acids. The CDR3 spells CASSPRTSGGYTF. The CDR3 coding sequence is TGTGCCAGCAGTCCCAGGACAAGCGGTGGCTACACCTTC.

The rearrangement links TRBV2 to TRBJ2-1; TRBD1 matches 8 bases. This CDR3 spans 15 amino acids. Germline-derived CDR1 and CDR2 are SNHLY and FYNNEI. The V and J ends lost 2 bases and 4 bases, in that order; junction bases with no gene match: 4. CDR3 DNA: TGTGCCAGCAGTGAACAGGGACAGGTTTACAATGAGCAGTTCTTC. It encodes CASSEQGQVYNEQFF.

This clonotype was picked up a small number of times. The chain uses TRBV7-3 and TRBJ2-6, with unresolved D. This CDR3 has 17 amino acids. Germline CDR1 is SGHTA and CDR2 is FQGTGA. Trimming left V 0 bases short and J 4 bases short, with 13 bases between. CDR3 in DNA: TGTGCCAGCAGCTTAACGTTCGATGGTCTCGGGGCCAACGTCCTGACTTTC. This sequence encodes CASSLTFDGLGANVLTF.

CDR3 nucleotides: TGTGCCAGCAGTCCGATACCCGGGACTAGCGGGTACGAGCAGTACTTC. Translation gives CASSPIPGTSGYEQYF. The chain recombines TRBV27 with TRBJ2-7; 12 nucleotides line up with TRBD2. The junction had 9 bases not matched to a gene; V was cut back by 5 bases and J by 4 bases. CDR1 is MNHEY, CDR2 SMNVEV, per germline (reference sequence). This CDR3 is built from 16 residues.

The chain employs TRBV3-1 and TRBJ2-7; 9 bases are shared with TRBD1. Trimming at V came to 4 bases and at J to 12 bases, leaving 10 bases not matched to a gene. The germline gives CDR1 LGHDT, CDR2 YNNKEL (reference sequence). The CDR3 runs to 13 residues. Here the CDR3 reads CASSRTQGAGSYF. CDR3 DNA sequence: TGTGCCAGCAGCCGGACACAGGGGGCGGGATCGTACTTC.

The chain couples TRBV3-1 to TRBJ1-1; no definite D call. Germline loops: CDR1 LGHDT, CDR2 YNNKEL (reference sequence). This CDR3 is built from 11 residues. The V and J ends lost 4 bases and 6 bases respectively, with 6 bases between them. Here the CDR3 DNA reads TGTGCCAGCAGCCTTGCGTCTGAAGCTTTCTTT. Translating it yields CASSLASEAFF.